The TCR beta chain under discussion was sequenced for a study of T-cell reconstitution after alpha-beta-depleted transplantation in children. Findings and caveats of the study: By one year post-transplant, T-cell counts and diversity largely arose from T cells that were newly produced. Roughly two months post-transplant, alpha-beta T cells reportedly originated from several hundred graft clones that had expanded.

Molecular barcoding with unique molecular identifiers was used for the TCRbeta library. Each CDR3 protein gets one entry after TCRdb re-called the PCR reads with MiXCR. This sample carries around 580,000 distinct CDR3 sequences, approximately 22% of them seen once, and the ten largest clones take 14%. This clonotype has more than one count but fewer than ten. Its antigen is unidentified. Trimming cost V 4 bases and J 12 bases; bases outside gene matches: 14. Looked up from germline, CDR1 is DFQATT and CDR2 is SNEGSKA (reference sequence). The CDR3 length is 14 residues. The source was PBMCs, mostly from graft donor cells, collected 360 days after TCRalphabeta/CD19-depleted stem cell transplant. V usage is TRBV20-1 and J usage is TRBJ2-1; 8 bases are a match to TRBD1. This receptor was identified in a boy in the first two years of life who had a stem cell transplant for acute myeloid leukemia, so the T cells may come from the graft donor. CDR3 residues: CSAMRQGTGGWQFF. For the CDR3, the DNA is TGCAGTGCTATGAGACAGGGGACTGGAGGGTGGCAGTTCTTC.